The 8 T cell receptor beta chains in this list originate from one sample, sequenced in a study of CD8+CD57+ T cells in acquired aplastic anemia. Sequencing involved patients with CD8+CD57+ cell expansion previously shown by flow cytometry. TCR beta VDJ and CDR3 profiling used genomic DNA as template. TCRdb reprocessed the reads via MiXCR and lists one record per CDR3 protein. The sample holds about 240,000 distinct CDR3 sequences, around 45% seen once. Material: sorted CD4+, CD8+, or CD8+CD57+ T cells (not recorded which) from PBMCs. These receptors were taken from a human donor with aplastic anemia.

V is TRBV10-3 and J is TRBJ1-1; the D is unclear. The germline V gene has CDR1 ENHRY and CDR2 SYGVKD. The CDR3 consists of 13 residues. Deletions cut 8 bases from V and 0 bases from J, with 10 bases between. The chain's CDR3 is CAISTRMNTEAFF. In nucleotides, the CDR3 is TGTGCCATCTCCACACGAATGAACACTGAAGCTTTCTTT.

A single count supports this clonotype. J is TRBJ2-7 and V is TRBV15; a possible D gene is TRBD1 (5 bases). The CDR3 is 17 amino acids. Trimming took 0 bases from V and 4 from J, leaving 19 bases between them. Germline CDR1 is LNHNV and CDR2 is YYDKDF (reference sequence). The CDR3 loop reads CATSREGRAGRRYEQYF. Here the CDR3 DNA reads TGTGCCACCAGCAGAGAGGGCCGGGCAGGGCGAAGGTACGAGCAGTACTTC.

In its sample, this clonotype was seen many times. The chain recombines TRBV29-1 with TRBJ2-7; weak D call: TRBD1 (5 bases). Germline CDR1 reads SQVTM; CDR2 reads ANQGSEA. The CDR3 covers 12 residues. Trimming stripped 6 bases from V and 2 bases from J, with 11 bases between. CDR3: CSVEDTTYEQYF. The CDR3 DNA reads TGCAGCGTCGAGGACACAACCTACGAGCAGTACTTC.

This clonotype has ten or more counts. The rearrangement uses TRBV13 and TRBJ1-1; maybe TRBD1 (5 bases). Germline V gene data show CDR1 as PRHDT and CDR2 as FYEKMQ (reference sequence). The CDR3 has 14 residues. Trimming cost V 0 bases and J 5 bases, with 10 bases left between them. CDR3 loop: CASSLGQGETEAFF. In DNA, the CDR3 is TGTGCCAGCAGCTTAGGGCAGGGTGAAACTGAAGCTTTCTTT.

This clonotype was seen many times. This rearrangement joins TRBV7-9 to TRBJ1-2; weak D call: TRBD1 (5 bases). Trimming took off 5 bases at V and 4 bases at J, with 11 bases between the two ends. CDR1 is SEHNR, CDR2 FQNEAQ, per germline (reference sequence). This CDR3 is 13 amino acids long. CDR3 in amino acids: CASSPQASYGYTF. The CDR3 nucleotides are TGTGCCAGCAGCCCACAGGCTTCCTATGGCTACACCTTC.

This rearrangement joins TRBV9 to TRBJ1-2; D perhaps matches TRBD1 (6 bases). Germline CDR1 reads SGDLS; CDR2 reads YYNGEE. There are 15 residues in the CDR3. The V and J ends lost 3 bases and 4 bases respectively, with 16 bases between them. The CDR3 DNA sequence: TGTGCCAGCAGCGAGCCCCCAGGGGCGGTCTATGGCTACACCTTC. Translated, it gives CASSEPPGAVYGYTF.

This clonotype has a count of ten or more. The rearrangement links TRBV19 to TRBJ2-7; D unresolved. Germline V gene lookup returns CDR1 LNHDA and CDR2 SQIVND (reference sequence). V lost 4 bases, J lost 0 bases, and 7 bases lay in between. CDR3 size: 13 residues. CDR3 region: CASSRQRSYEQYF. The CDR3 DNA reads TGTGCCAGTAGTAGGCAGCGCTCCTACGAGCAGTACTTC.

This clonotype occurred many times. The rearrangement links TRBV7-2 to TRBJ2-5; D gene uncertain. CDR3 size: 13 residues. The germline gives CDR1 SGHTA, CDR2 FQGNSA. Deletions cut 3 bases from V and 1 base from J, with 6 bases between. In nucleotides, the CDR3 is TGTGCCAGCAGCTTTATTTCCCAAGAGACCCAGTACTTC. It is translated as CASSFISQETQYF. The full variable domain, completed using reference TRBV7-2 and TRBJ2-5, is GAGVSQSPSNKVTEKGKDVELRCDPISGHTALYWYRQSLGQGLEFLIYFQGNSAPDKSGLPSDRFSAERTGGSVSTLTIQRTQQEDSAVYLCASSFISQETQYFGPGTRLLVL.